The clone carrying this T cell receptor beta chain was detected only once. Germline V gene lookup returns CDR1 LNHDA and CDR2 SQIVND (reference sequence). V shed 5 bases and J 6 bases; nucleotides not matched to a gene: 10. The CDR3 is 17 residues long. The data were obtained in a study of shared clonotypes between healthy human individuals. Study overall: The study enrolled a couple of women and a few men aged 18 to 49.

The repertoire was sequenced with immunoSEQ multiplex PCR; TCRdb's copy has only in-frame clones and lacks some. The sample gives approximately 2.5 million clones, approximately 94% of which show up once; 0.35% to 0.45% is in the top ten. Recent vaccinations or acute infections were absent in the healthy HIV-negative adult donors. CD4+ cells were split into CD45RA+ naive and CD45RA-negative memory subsets. The chain uses TRBV19 and TRBJ1-4, with 12 bases fitting TRBD1. The sample consisted of naive CD4+ T cells from PBMCs. Sample subset: CD45RA+ positively selected. The receptor was derived from a man aged 18-30 years in good health. Some clones in this sample may be carry-over from other donors' samples. In DNA, the CDR3 is TGTGCCAGTAGTCACCGGGACAGGGGGCGCGTGGATGAAAAACTGTTTTTT. Its translation: CASSHRDRGRVDEKLFF. Together with reference TRBV19 and TRBJ1-4, the CDR3 gives the full variable domain: DGGITQSPKYLFRKEGQNVTLSCEQNLNHDAMYWYRQDPGQGLRLIYYSQIVNDFQKGDIAEGYSVSREKKESFPLTVTSAQKNPTAFYLCASSHRDRGRVDEKLFFGSGTQLSVL.